These T cell receptor beta chains were read from a single sample in a study of T-cell reconstitution after alpha-beta-depleted transplantation in children. TCRdb re-called the PCR reads with MiXCR, one entry per CDR3 protein. The sample carries around 410,000 distinct CDR3 sequences, roughly 11% recorded once. The sample here was PBMCs from the stem cell graft donor, taken from the stem cell graft. These receptors were taken from a human donor who donated a stem cell graft to a child with acute myeloid leukemia. The CDR3 runs from the conserved cysteine through the conserved F or W. D genes are given only for firm matches. The size entry is marked missing in some rows and otherwise reads once, few, many or a size class.

CDR3 protein: CASSGVDNHF
CDR3 DNA: TGTGCCAGCAGTGGAGTGGACAACCATTTT
D gene: -
J gene: TRBJ2-3
clone size: few
V gene: TRBV2

CDR3 protein: CASSLAAKNIQYF
CDR3 DNA: TGTGCCAGCAGCTTAGCGGCCAAAAACATTCAGTACTTC
D gene: -
J gene: TRBJ2-4
clone size: -
V gene: TRBV7-2

CDR3 protein: CASSQGSGEAETQYF
CDR3 DNA: TGTGCCAGCAGCCAAGGGTCAGGGGAGGCGGAGACCCAGTACTTC
D gene: -
J gene: TRBJ2-5
clone size: -
V gene: TRBV4-2

CDR3 protein: CASSPDGYTEKLFF
CDR3 DNA: TGCGCCAGCAGCCCGGACGGGTATACTGAAAAACTGTTTTTT
D gene: -
J gene: TRBJ1-4
clone size: -
V gene: TRBV5-1

CDR3 protein: CASSDRTDVKETQYF
CDR3 DNA: TGTGCCAGCAGTGACCGGACAGATGTGAAAGAGACCCAGTACTTC
D gene: -
J gene: TRBJ2-5
clone size: -
V gene: TRBV6-1

CDR3 protein: CSVEMGAKGTEAFF
CDR3 DNA: TGCAGCGTTGAAATGGGGGCGAAGGGCACTGAAGCTTTCTTT
D gene: -
J gene: TRBJ1-1
clone size: -
V gene: TRBV29-1

CDR3 protein: CSVGNSGNDEQFF
CDR3 DNA: TGCAGCGTTGGCAATAGCGGGAACGATGAGCAGTTCTTC
D gene: TRBD2
J gene: TRBJ2-1
clone size: -
V gene: TRBV29-1

CDR3 protein: CASRPVQGGRELFF
CDR3 DNA: TGTGCCAGCAGACCGGTGCAGGGTGGTCGGGAGCTGTTTTTT
D gene: -
J gene: TRBJ2-2
clone size: few
V gene: TRBV5-5

CDR3 protein: CASSQELSYNSPLHF
CDR3 DNA: TGCGCCAGCAGCCAAGAACTCTCCTATAATTCACCCCTCCACTTT
D gene: -
J gene: TRBJ1-6
clone size: many
V gene: TRBV5-1

CDR3 protein: CASLGVRGLNEQFF
CDR3 DNA: TGTGCCAGTCTGGGCGTAAGAGGCCTTAATGAGCAGTTCTTC
D gene: -
J gene: TRBJ2-1
clone size: few
V gene: TRBV7-9

CDR3 protein: CASSLVRATDTQYF
CDR3 DNA: TGCGCCAGCAGCTTGGTCAGGGCCACAGATACGCAGTATTTT
D gene: -
J gene: TRBJ2-3
clone size: -
V gene: TRBV5-1

CDR3 protein: CSALRLRNTGELFF
CDR3 DNA: TGCAGTGCTCTTCGGCTCCGAAACACCGGGGAGCTGTTTTTT
D gene: -
J gene: TRBJ2-2
clone size: many
V gene: TRBV20-1

CDR3 protein: CASSLGTAGSIETQYF
CDR3 DNA: TGCGCCAGCAGCTTGGGGACCGCTGGGAGCATAGAGACCCAGTACTTC
D gene: -
J gene: TRBJ2-5
clone size: many
V gene: TRBV5-1

CDR3 protein: CSARPSGGRQETQYF
CDR3 DNA: TGCAGTGCTAGGCCTAGCGGGGGGCGGCAAGAGACCCAGTACTTC
D gene: TRBD2
J gene: TRBJ2-5
clone size: -
V gene: TRBV20-1

CDR3 protein: CASNPGTRLNTGELFF
CDR3 DNA: TGTGCCAGCAACCCCGGGACGAGACTGAACACCGGGGAGCTGTTTTTT
D gene: -
J gene: TRBJ2-2
clone size: many
V gene: TRBV7-8

CDR3 protein: CASSPDPRGGTGELFF
CDR3 DNA: TGCGCCAGCAGCCCGGACCCCAGGGGTGGCACCGGGGAGCTGTTTTTT
D gene: -
J gene: TRBJ2-2
clone size: -
V gene: TRBV5-1

CDR3 protein: CSVRDLAPSRNEQFF
CDR3 DNA: TGCAGCGTCCGCGACTTAGCCCCGAGTAGGAATGAGCAGTTCTTC
D gene: -
J gene: TRBJ2-1
clone size: few
V gene: TRBV29-1

CDR3 protein: CSARDTGGADEQYF
CDR3 DNA: TGCAGTGCTAGAGATACCGGGGGGGCGGACGAGCAGTACTTC
D gene: TRBD2
J gene: TRBJ2-7
clone size: few
V gene: TRBV20-1

CDR3 protein: CASSFGGAGANVLTF
CDR3 DNA: TGTGCCAGCAGTTTTGGGGGTGCTGGGGCCAACGTCCTGACTTTC
D gene: -
J gene: TRBJ2-6
clone size: -
V gene: TRBV12-3/TRBV12-4

CDR3 protein: CASSSGTGPTEQYF
CDR3 DNA: TGTGCCAGCAGCTCCGGGACCGGGCCCACCGAGCAGTACTTC
D gene: -
J gene: TRBJ2-7
clone size: many
V gene: TRBV13

CDR3 protein: CSARGENQPQHF
CDR3 DNA: TGCAGTGCTAGGGGAGAAAATCAGCCCCAGCATTTT
D gene: -
J gene: TRBJ1-5
clone size: -
V gene: TRBV20-1

CDR3 protein: CASSFPSRHSGNTIYF
CDR3 DNA: TGTGCCAGCAGCTTCCCCTCAAGACACTCTGGAAACACCATATATTTT
D gene: -
J gene: TRBJ1-3
clone size: many
V gene: TRBV5-6

CDR3 protein: CSARKAGGYNEQFF
CDR3 DNA: TGCAGTGCTCGTAAGGCGGGGGGCTACAATGAGCAGTTCTTC
D gene: TRBD2
J gene: TRBJ2-1
clone size: -
V gene: TRBV20-1

CDR3 protein: CASSDTGVPNEQFF
CDR3 DNA: TGCGCCAGCAGCGATACTGGGGTTCCCAATGAGCAGTTCTTC
D gene: -
J gene: TRBJ2-1
clone size: many
V gene: TRBV5-1

CDR3 protein: CASSLYGGAGSYEQYF
CDR3 DNA: TGTGCCAGCAGTTTATATGGGGGGGCAGGGTCCTACGAGCAGTACTTC
D gene: -
J gene: TRBJ2-7
clone size: -
V gene: TRBV27

CDR3 protein: CTSSLAQRGANTGELFF
CDR3 DNA: TGTACCAGCAGCTTAGCGCAGAGAGGGGCCAACACCGGGGAGCTGTTTTTT
D gene: -
J gene: TRBJ2-2
clone size: -
V gene: TRBV7-9

CDR3 protein: CASSLDIGDTQYF
CDR3 DNA: TGTGCCAGCAGCTTAGATATTGGAGATACGCAGTATTTT
D gene: -
J gene: TRBJ2-3
clone size: many
V gene: TRBV11-2

CDR3 protein: CASSYIQSNQPQHF
CDR3 DNA: TGTGCCAGCAGTTACATACAGAGCAATCAGCCCCAGCATTTT
D gene: -
J gene: TRBJ1-5
clone size: -
V gene: TRBV6-2/TRBV6-3

CDR3 protein: CAISRAGARETQYF
CDR3 DNA: TGTGCCATCAGTCGAGCGGGGGCTAGGGAGACCCAGTACTTC
D gene: TRBD2
J gene: TRBJ2-5
clone size: many
V gene: TRBV10-3

CDR3 protein: CASSLGLINYGYTF
CDR3 DNA: TGTGCCAGCAGCCTAGGACTGATAAACTATGGCTACACCTTC
D gene: -
J gene: TRBJ1-2
clone size: few
V gene: TRBV5-5

CDR3 protein: CASSRVLGDTIYF
CDR3 DNA: TGTGCCAGCAGTAGGGTTTTGGGAGACACCATATATTTT
D gene: -
J gene: TRBJ1-3
clone size: few
V gene: TRBV6-6

CDR3 protein: CSARDPGGQLNTEAFF
CDR3 DNA: TGCAGTGCTAGAGATCCCGGGGGACAGCTGAACACTGAAGCTTTCTTT
D gene: TRBD1
J gene: TRBJ1-1
clone size: few
V gene: TRBV20-1

CDR3 protein: CSADRDRLGYTF
CDR3 DNA: TGCAGCGCTGATCGGGACAGACTAGGCTACACCTTC
D gene: TRBD1
J gene: TRBJ1-2
clone size: few
V gene: TRBV29-1

CDR3 protein: CASSFSGVVTDTQYF
CDR3 DNA: TGTGCCAGCAGCTTTTCAGGGGTTGTCACAGATACGCAGTATTTT
D gene: -
J gene: TRBJ2-3
clone size: many
V gene: TRBV5-5

CDR3 protein: CASSSTDRDTQYF
CDR3 DNA: TGTGCTAGCAGCTCCACGGACAGGGATACGCAGTATTTT
D gene: TRBD1
J gene: TRBJ2-3
clone size: -
V gene: TRBV7-7

CDR3 protein: CASSLYGGTYGYTF
CDR3 DNA: TGTGCCAGCAGTTTATATGGGGGGACCTATGGCTACACCTTC
D gene: -
J gene: TRBJ1-2
clone size: few
V gene: TRBV27

CDR3 protein: CSARVLSSGNTIYF
CDR3 DNA: TGCAGTGCTAGAGTCCTCAGCTCTGGAAACACCATATATTTC
D gene: -
J gene: TRBJ1-3
clone size: -
V gene: TRBV20-1

CDR3 protein: CASSLEGGSSYEQYF
CDR3 DNA: TGTGCCAGCAGCTTAGAAGGGGGCTCCTCCTACGAGCAGTACTTC
D gene: TRBD1
J gene: TRBJ2-7
clone size: many
V gene: TRBV11-2

CDR3 protein: CASSRQGKNIQYF
CDR3 DNA: TGTGCCAGCAGCAGACAGGGGAAAAACATTCAGTACTTC
D gene: TRBD1
J gene: TRBJ2-4
clone size: -
V gene: TRBV7-2

CDR3 protein: CASSLESFYGYTF
CDR3 DNA: TGTGCCAGCAGCTTAGAAAGTTTCTATGGCTACACCTTC
D gene: -
J gene: TRBJ1-2
clone size: few
V gene: TRBV7-8

CDR3 protein: CASSLAGASKSRQYF
CDR3 DNA: TGTGCCAGCAGCCTAGCGGGGGCCAGCAAGTCAAGGCAGTATTTT
D gene: TRBD2
J gene: TRBJ2-3
clone size: -
V gene: TRBV7-2

CDR3 protein: CASSQRGILEPQHF
CDR3 DNA: TGTGCCAGCAGCCAAAGGGGAATTCTCGAACCCCAGCATTTT
D gene: -
J gene: TRBJ1-5
clone size: many
V gene: TRBV5-5

CDR3 protein: CASRESGSGNEQFF
CDR3 DNA: TGTGCCAGCAGGGAGAGCGGGAGTGGCAATGAGCAGTTCTTC
D gene: TRBD2
J gene: TRBJ2-1
clone size: -
V gene: TRBV2

CDR3 protein: CASSDWVADTQYF
CDR3 DNA: TGTGCCAGCAGCGATTGGGTCGCAGATACGCAGTATTTT
D gene: -
J gene: TRBJ2-3
clone size: few
V gene: TRBV5-5

CDR3 protein: CASSPTSGTGYNEQFF
CDR3 DNA: TGTGCCAGCAGCCCGACTAGCGGGACTGGGTACAATGAGCAGTTCTTC
D gene: TRBD2
J gene: TRBJ2-1
clone size: -
V gene: TRBV6-1

CDR3 protein: CASEAASGSLNEQFF
CDR3 DNA: TGTGCCAGCGAGGCGGCTAGCGGGAGTCTAAATGAGCAGTTCTTC
D gene: TRBD2
J gene: TRBJ2-1
clone size: -
V gene: TRBV4-2

CDR3 protein: CASSPSAGGNYNEQFF
CDR3 DNA: TGTGCCAGCAGCCCATCAGCGGGGGGGAATTACAATGAGCAGTTCTTC
D gene: TRBD2
J gene: TRBJ2-1
clone size: many
V gene: TRBV9

CDR3 protein: CASSQETTTGELFF
CDR3 DNA: TGCGCCAGCAGCCAGGAGACGACCACCGGGGAGCTGTTTTTT
D gene: -
J gene: TRBJ2-2
clone size: many
V gene: TRBV4-3

CDR3 protein: CASSKRTGRGGELFF
CDR3 DNA: TGTGCCAGCAGCAAACGGACAGGGCGAGGCGGGGAGCTGTTTTTT
D gene: TRBD1
J gene: TRBJ2-2
clone size: -
V gene: TRBV14

CDR3 protein: CASTGTSGGAEETQYF
CDR3 DNA: TGTGCCAGCACCGGGACTAGCGGGGGGGCCGAAGAGACCCAGTACTTC
D gene: TRBD2
J gene: TRBJ2-5
clone size: -
V gene: TRBV10-3

CDR3 protein: CASSLEQGASETQYF
CDR3 DNA: TGTGCCAGCAGCTTAGAGCAGGGGGCGTCAGAGACCCAGTACTTC
D gene: TRBD1
J gene: TRBJ2-5
clone size: few
V gene: TRBV13

CDR3 protein: CSARMAAGGQGNEQFF
CDR3 DNA: TGCAGTGCTAGAATGGCAGCGGGGGGGCAGGGTAATGAGCAGTTCTTC
D gene: TRBD2
J gene: TRBJ2-1
clone size: -
V gene: TRBV20-1

CDR3 protein: CSAREEGTDTQYF
CDR3 DNA: TGCAGTGCCCGGGAGGAGGGCACAGATACGCAGTATTTT
D gene: TRBD2
J gene: TRBJ2-3
clone size: many
V gene: TRBV20-1

CDR3 protein: CASSSGAGYSRLTTNEKLFF
CDR3 DNA: TGTGCCAGCAGTTCGGGTGCAGGATATAGTAGATTAACAACTAATGAAAAACTGTTTTTT
D gene: -
J gene: TRBJ1-4
clone size: -
V gene: TRBV27

CDR3 protein: CARSGTTPYEQYF
CDR3 DNA: TGTGCCCGATCCGGGACAACTCCCTACGAGCAGTACTTC
D gene: -
J gene: TRBJ2-7
clone size: many
V gene: TRBV30

CDR3 protein: CASSLAGLAVGDEQFF
CDR3 DNA: TGTGCCAGCAGCTTAGCGGGACTAGCGGTGGGGGATGAGCAGTTCTTC
D gene: TRBD2
J gene: TRBJ2-1
clone size: few
V gene: TRBV7-8

CDR3 protein: CASSPVRGNTEAFF
CDR3 DNA: TGTGCCAGCAGCCCGGTCCGGGGGAACACTGAAGCTTTCTTT
D gene: -
J gene: TRBJ1-1
clone size: -
V gene: TRBV14

CDR3 protein: CASYLDRGREVTDTQYF
CDR3 DNA: TGTGCCAGCTACCTGGACCGGGGGCGCGAGGTCACAGATACGCAGTATTTT
D gene: -
J gene: TRBJ2-3
clone size: -
V gene: TRBV6-1

CDR3 protein: CASSPKHGAYGTGELFF
CDR3 DNA: TGTGCCAGCAGTCCTAAACACGGGGCCTATGGGACCGGGGAGCTGTTTTTT
D gene: -
J gene: TRBJ2-2
clone size: -
V gene: TRBV25-1